The 25 T cell receptor beta chains reported below all come from one sample, sequenced in a study of Graves' ophthalmopathy and Graves' hyperthyroidism. Transcripts of RNA were the source for amplifying TCR beta CDR3 regions. Second-round multiplex PCR came after first-round RT-PCR with HTBI primers. TCRdb redid the calling of the multiplex PCR reads with MiXCR, one entry per CDR3 protein. The data hold 500,000 to 800,000 distinct CDR3 sequences, with just over 40% observed a single time. Source material: peripheral blood. These receptors came from an adult man with Graves' ophthalmopathy.

This clonotype was detected many times. This chain uses TRBV7-9 with TRBJ2-7, with D perhaps matching TRBD1 (6 bases). Germline assignment: CDR1 SEHNR and CDR2 FQNEAQ (reference sequence). Trimming left V 5 bases short and J 4 bases short, with 12 bases between. The CDR3 runs to 13 residues. The CDR3 here is CASSPTDRYEQYF. The CDR3 DNA reads as TGTGCCAGCAGCCCTACTGACAGGTACGAGCAGTACTTC.

This clonotype was detected ten times or more. This rearrangement joins TRBV5-8 to TRBJ2-7; 7 bases line up with TRBD1. The trim removed 4 bases at V and 5 bases at J, leaving 9 bases unmatched. Germline values: CDR1 SGHTS, CDR2 YDEGEE. CDR3 length: 14 residues. CDR3 region: CASSQFNRGHEQYF. The CDR3 DNA reads as TGTGCCAGCAGCCAGTTCAACAGGGGTCACGAGCAGTACTTC. Full variable domain (outside the CDR3, taken from reference TRBV5-8 and TRBJ2-7): EAGVTQSPTHLIKTRGQQATLRCSPISGHTSVYWYQQALGLGLQFLLWYDEGEERNRGNFPPRFSGRQFPNYSSELNVNALELEDSALYLCASSQFNRGHEQYFGPGTRLTVT.

This clonotype was detected only a few times. The J gene is TRBJ1-2, the V gene TRBV10-3; perhaps TRBD1 as D (5 bases). With 10 bases removed from V and 3 bases from J, the gap between germline ends came to 12 bases. CDR3 length equals 12 residues. Germline CDR1 is ENHRY and CDR2 is SYGVKD. The CDR3, as DNA: TGTGCCAGAGAAAGGGGACACTATGGCTACACCTTC. It specifies CARERGHYGYTF.

This clonotype appeared many times. Here the CDR3 DNA reads TGTGCCAGCAGTGGGACCACTGACTCTGGAAACACCATATATTTT. It specifies CASSGTTDSGNTIYF. The V gene is TRBV12-3 or TRBV12-4, the J gene TRBJ1-3; possibly TRBD1 for D (5 bases). V was clipped by 5 bases and J by 0 bases, with 11 bases between them. CDR3 length equals 15 residues.

The chain employs TRBV29-1 and TRBJ2-7, with 10 bases lining up with TRBD2. Germline V CDR1 and CDR2: SQVTM, ANQGSEA. The CDR3 spans 12 residues. Trimming removed 6 bases from V and 7 bases from J; junction bases left unmatched: 6. The CDR3 DNA sequence: TGCAGCGTCTCTAGCGGGAGCAATGAGCAGTACTTC. Its protein product is CSVSSGSNEQYF.

This clonotype was found a few times. J is TRBJ2-7 and V is TRBV5-1; D possibly matches TRBD1 or TRBD2 (7 bases each). CDR1 is SGHRS, CDR2 YFSETQ, per germline. The CDR3 contains 15 residues. Deletions cut 3 bases from V and 0 bases from J, with 13 bases between. The CDR3 DNA is TGCGCCAGCAGCTGGGGAGGGGGCGCCTCCTACGAGCAGTACTTC. This gives the protein CASSWGGGASYEQYF.

This clonotype occurred a few times. The chain carries TRBV6-6 and TRBJ1-1, with a possible D match to TRBD1 (6 bases). CDR1 and CDR2 (germline): MNHNY, SVGAGI (reference sequence). The CDR3 runs 13 residues. V was clipped by 7 bases and J by 1 base, with 10 bases between them. CDR3 nucleotides: TGTGCCAGCACCAGGGGACAGAACACTGAAGCTTTCTTT. Protein: CASTRGQNTEAFF.

The chain has TRBV7-9 and TRBJ2-2; D unclear. Per the germline V gene, CDR1 is SEHNR and CDR2 is FQNEAQ (reference sequence). The V gene lost 5 bases and the J gene lost 3 bases, with 13 bases spanning the gap. The CDR3 has 15 residues. This CDR3 reads CASSPWEFDTGELFF. The CDR3 region has the DNA TGTGCCAGCAGCCCGTGGGAATTCGACACCGGGGAGCTGTTTTTT.

With respect to this clonotype: As the CDR3 is not closed by the conserved phenylalanine or tryptophan, this likely results from a read error. Because the CDR3's place on the DNA is in doubt, the DNA is left out and the CDR3 is given as listed by TCRdb. The gene calls are TRBV20-1 and TRBJ2-5. The CDR3 is 8 amino acids long, termini counted. Germline V gene sequence: CDR1 DFQATT, CDR2 SNEGSKA (reference sequence). The CDR3 here is CSARETVT.

This clonotype was seen more than once but under ten times. This chain links TRBV25-1 with TRBJ2-6; D call uncertain. This CDR3 is built from 14 residues. Trimming took 8 bases from V and 0 from J, leaving 8 bases between them. Germline V gene lookup returns CDR1 MGHDK and CDR2 SYGVNS. The CDR3 here is CASQEDSGANVLTF. CDR3 bases: TGTGCCAGCCAAGAGGACTCTGGGGCCAACGTCCTGACTTTC.

Only a few counts were recorded for this clonotype. The J gene is TRBJ2-2, the V gene TRBV29-1; D remains ambiguous. The CDR3 covers 10 residues. Germline assignment: CDR1 SQVTM and CDR2 ANQGSEA. V lost 6 bases and J 7 bases, leaving 6 bases between the germline ends. The CDR3 DNA reads TGCAGCGTGACGGACGGGGAGCTGTTTTTT. This gives the protein CSVTDGELFF.

Notes on this clonotype: A much larger clonotype is one base distant, so this may be a read error. The chain has TRBV20-1 and TRBJ1-2; D is uncertain. This CDR3 contains 15 residues. Trimming took 2 bases from V and 3 from J, leaving 16 bases between them. The germline gives CDR1 DFQATT, CDR2 SNEGSKA (reference sequence). CDR3 DNA sequence: TGCAGTGCTAGACGGGTCAGTCTTTCGGACTATGGCTACACCTTC. It yields the protein CSARRVSLSDYGYTF.

J is TRBJ1-3 and V is TRBV29-1; D possibly corresponds to TRBD1 (5 bases). This CDR3 is 15 amino acids long. Trimming shortened V by 6 bases and J by 4 bases, and 19 bases separated the two germline ends. CDR1 and CDR2 (germline): SQVTM, ANQGSEA. The CDR3 sequence: CSVYDRTDHGNTIYF. The CDR3 nucleotides are TGCAGCGTCTACGACAGAACCGACCACGGAAACACCATATATTTT.

This chain connects TRBV12-3 or TRBV12-4 to TRBJ1-1; 8 bases line up with TRBD1. CDR3 length: 15 amino acids. With 2 bases clipped from V and 2 bases from J, the junction kept 4 bases outside the gene matches. This CDR3 reads CASSLSPGGNTEAFF. The CDR3 nucleotides read TGTGCCAGCAGTTTAAGCCCAGGGGGCAACACTGAAGCTTTCTTT.

As for this clonotype: One end of the junction is discordant with germline, which a read error may explain. The J gene is TRBJ2-7, the V gene TRBV10-3; tentatively, D is TRBD2 (7 bases). The length of the CDR3 is 11 residues. CDR1 is ENHRY, CDR2 SYGVKD, per germline. The CDR3 DNA is TGTGCCAGCAGTGAAGGGGGGGGACAACACTTC. Amino acids: CASSEGGGQHF.

This clonotype was seen repeatedly, ten times or more. This chain links TRBV7-9 with TRBJ1-5; TRBD1 is a possible D gene (5 bases). The CDR3 is 15 residues long. Germline V gene sequence: CDR1 SEHNR, CDR2 FQNEAQ (reference sequence). V lost 6 bases to trimming and J lost 0 bases, with 12 bases between them. For the CDR3, the DNA is TGTGCCAGCAGTCGGGACGGATCTAGCAATCAGCCCCAGCATTTT. This translates into CASSRDGSSNQPQHF.

As concerns this clonotype: This likely comes from a read error, as the CDR3 has no conserved phenylalanine or tryptophan at its end. The chain combines TRBV7-3 with TRBJ2-5, with 7 nucleotides matching TRBD1. Germline loops: CDR1 SGHTA, CDR2 FQGTGA. The CDR3 length is 13 residues. The CDR3 protein is CASSPGQVETQYL. CDR3 bases: TGCGCCAGCAGCCCCGGACAGGTAGAGACCCAGTACCTC.

This clonotype was recorded at least ten times. This chain connects TRBV7-9 to TRBJ1-3, with D tentatively TRBD1 (5 bases). V lost 5 bases to trimming and J lost 3 bases, with 11 bases between them. CDR1 SEHNR and CDR2 FQNEAQ come from the germline V gene (reference sequence). This CDR3 has 14 residues. In nucleotides, the CDR3 is TGTGCCAGCAGCACTCAGGGCTATGGAAACACCATATATTTT. It translates to CASSTQGYGNTIYF.

This clonotype was counted ten times or more. V and J are TRBV25-1 and TRBJ1-2; TRBD1 might be the D (5 bases). The germline CDR1 and CDR2 sequences are MGHDK and SYGVNS. The CDR3 extends over 13 amino acids. V gave up 6 bases and J gave up 5 bases, with 13 bases separating them. The chain's CDR3 is CASRPGTAYGYTF. The DNA of the CDR3 is TGTGCCAGCAGGCCCGGGACTGCTTATGGCTACACCTTC.

V gene TRBV2 combines with J gene TRBJ2-5; D remains ambiguous. CDR3 length equals 12 residues. V was clipped by 8 bases and J by 5 bases, with 12 bases between them. Germline loops: CDR1 SNHLY, CDR2 FYNNEI. CDR3: CASGNTFETQYF. The CDR3 bases are TGTGCCAGCGGCAACACCTTTGAGACCCAGTACTTC.

This CDR3 is CAPGVENYGYTF. The CDR3 DNA is TGTGCCCCAGGGGTGGAGAACTATGGCTACACCTTC. The chain combines TRBV25-1 with TRBJ1-2; D perhaps matches TRBD1 (6 bases). CDR3 length: 12 residues. Deletions cut 11 bases from V and 2 bases from J, with 12 bases between. Looked up from germline, CDR1 is MGHDK and CDR2 is SYGVNS.

With respect to this clonotype: No DNA is shown, since the ends of the CDR3 on it are uncertain; the CDR3 is the one TCRdb lists. The V and J genes are TRBV11-2 and TRBJ1-2; the D call of TRBD1 is as the table states it, not checked on the DNA. Per germline, CDR1 SGHAT and CDR2 FQNNGV. Ends included, the CDR3 has 13 residues. The CDR3 here is CASSFGTGAGNTF.

The chain links TRBV12-3 or TRBV12-4 to TRBJ2-5; D call uncertain. The CDR3 sequence is 16 residues long. V was shortened by 4 bases and J by 5 bases, with 20 bases between the two germline ends. CDR3 sequence (DNA): TGTGCCAGCAGTTCAACGGTGACGGGTCCAAGGGAGACCCAGTACTTC. Its translation: CASSSTVTGPRETQYF.

This clonotype came up many times. This chain links TRBV6-5 with TRBJ1-2; D remains ambiguous. The CDR3 covers 11 residues. Germline V gives CDR1 MNHEY, CDR2 SVGAGI. Trimming stripped 4 bases from V and 8 bases from J, with 8 bases between. CDR3 DNA sequence: TGTGCCAGCAGTTCTGGGTCCGGCTACACCTTC. Translation gives CASSSGSGYTF.

There are many counts of this clonotype. The chain combines TRBV7-9 with TRBJ1-1; D unresolved. V was trimmed by 5 bases and J by 1 base, leaving 14 bases between them. The CDR3 spans 15 residues. Germline V lookup: CDR1 SEHNR, CDR2 FQNEAQ (reference sequence). In DNA, the CDR3 is TGTGCCAGCAGCCACACGGGAGGTGAGAACACTGAAGCTTTCTTT. Its translation is CASSHTGGENTEAFF.